Included here is one T cell receptor beta chain sequence, with context. Its target is unknown. Anyone with autoimmune disease history or systemic immunosuppression was excluded. The data stem from a study of OX40 agonist ivuxolimab in advanced cancers. Across the study: Administration of intravenous ivuxolimab to patients occurred every 2 weeks at 0.01 to 10 mg/kg. Participants averaged about 60 years of age (range about 23 to 79) and were around 85% male. The study, taken as a whole, reports: No antigen was identified for the clonally expanded peripheral T cells.

Clones were sequenced by immunoSEQ multiplex PCR, and TCRdb holds only the in-frame ones, with some missing. Here the sample spans some 89,000 clones, 84% being singletons. The CDR3 has 15 amino acids. The V segment lost 3 bases and the J segment 5 bases; nucleotides outside the gene matches: 5. Germline CDR1 and CDR2: SGHNT and YYREEE (reference sequence). The starting material was CD4+ or CD8+ T cells sorted from blood, obtained in a trial of the OX40 agonist ivuxolimab. The gene calls are TRBV5-4 and TRBJ2-5, with 12 bases aligning to TRBD1. The clonotype was recovered from an adult with an advanced solid tumor such as melanoma, head and neck, liver or kidney cancer. CDR3 DNA sequence: TGTGCCAGCAGCTCGGGGACAGGGGGCCTGGAGACCCAGTACTTC. Amino acid sequence: CASSSGTGGLETQYF.